This T cell receptor beta chain was obtained from a study of CD8+ T cells in alopecia areata. This CDR3 has 14 residues. Trimming shortened V by 4 bases and J by 0 bases, and 10 bases separated the two germline ends. Germline CDR1 MNHEY, CDR2 SVGAGI. After isolation, RNA underwent reverse transcription to generate cDNA as the sequencing template. TCRdb keeps only in-frame clones here, not all; method: immunoSEQ multiplex PCR. The repertoire has over 200,000 clones, 50% to 70% of them found once; the top ten carry under 0.5%. This clonotype originated in a human donor with alopecia areata. The sample was CD4+ T cells sorted from blood, taken at week 0. The chain recombines TRBV6-5 with TRBJ2-7, with D possibly matching TRBD1 (5 bases). The CDR3 here is CASSSDTRSYEQYF. The CDR3 coding sequence is TGTGCCAGCAGTTCGGACACTCGCTCCTACGAGCAGTACTTC.